This T cell receptor beta chain is from a study of T cell clonality in common variable immunodeficiency. Trimming removed 4 bases from V and 4 bases from J, with 11 bases in between. CDR3 size: 12 residues. Germline lookup yields CDR1 DFQATT and CDR2 SNEGSKA (reference sequence). Only in-frame clones appear in the TCRdb table, and some are missing; sequencing was by immunoSEQ multiplex PCR. This sample carries around 30,000 clones, none of them present only once. The study, taken as a whole, reports: CVID subjects shared fewer TCRbeta clones than healthy controls did. In common variable immunodeficiency, TCR beta chains reportedly carried fewer deletions and N-nucleotide insertions.

Aged roughly 9 to 65 years, CVID subjects averaged about 42 years old. Blood samples were heparinized, 5 to 8 ml per donor. A few counts support this clone. Its antigen is currently unknown. The read comes to an end 3 residues before the CDR3 does, leaving the germline J gene to fill in the end. What was sequenced was peripheral blood mononuclear cells. The genes are TRBV20-1 and TRBJ2-7; D ambiguous. The clonotype originates from a human donor with common variable immunodeficiency. The chain's CDR3 is CSATTREYEQYF. The DNA read from the CDR3 is TGCAGTGCTACCACGCGAGAGTACGAG.